Following are 23 T cell receptor beta chains from one sample sequenced in a study of T cells in Graves' hyperthyroidism and ophthalmopathy (dated by TCRdb to about 2019). Libraries were constructed by multiplex PCR. TCRdb names Illumina HiSeq 2000 as the instrument used. Amplification of TCR beta CDR3 regions was carried out from RNA transcripts. The first round of RT-PCR for the TCR CDR3 was performed with the HTBI primer set and the Qiagen OneStep RT-PCR kit. Starting from the raw public reads, TCRdb applied fastp trimming at Q25, assembled clones with MiXCR and retained in-frame beta chains. All rows with the same CDR3 protein become a single entry with the most common DNA and genes. This sample is represented by roughly 200,000 distinct CDR3 sequences; 18% of them were singletons. The ten largest clonotypes hold approximately 40% of the sample. The source material was blood. All receptors derive from a man between 35 and 55 years old with Graves' hyperthyroidism.

This clonotype has ten or more counts. CDR3 sequence reads: CASSLVLHDNEQFF. In DNA, the CDR3 is TGTGCCAGCAGCTTAGTACTACATGACAATGAGCAGTTCTTC. This chain joins TRBV7-9 and TRBJ2-1, with D uncertain. This CDR3 contains 14 residues. The germline CDR1 and CDR2 sequences are SEHNR and FQNEAQ (reference sequence). With 1 base removed from V and 5 bases from J, the gap between germline ends came to 9 bases.

This sequence joins TRBV6-1 and TRBJ2-1; D gene ambiguous. This CDR3 spans 13 amino acids. The V and J ends lost 4 bases and 8 bases respectively, with 12 bases between them. The germline V gene encodes CDR1 MNHNS and CDR2 SASEGT. The CDR3 DNA reads as TGTGCCAGCAGTGTTTGGGATAGGGATGAGCAGTTCTTC. This sequence encodes CASSVWDRDEQFF.

This clonotype was counted between two and nine times. This may be a read error, as it is one base from a much larger clone. The gene calls are TRBV27 and TRBJ1-2, with 7 bases lining up with TRBD1. This CDR3 is 17 amino acids long. The V gene end was trimmed by 5 bases and the J gene end by 0 bases; junction bases not matched to a gene: 12. Germline CDR1 is MNHEY and CDR2 is SMNVEV (reference sequence). This chain's CDR3 is CASSVGGRPSANYGYTF. CDR3 sequence (DNA): TGTGCCAGCAGTGTAGGGGGCCGGCCGTCAGCTAACTATGGCTACACCTTC.

The chain links TRBV7-9 to TRBJ1-2; D unclear. V was trimmed by 3 bases and J by 8 bases, leaving 13 bases between them. The CDR3 contains 13 residues. From germline, CDR1 is SEHNR and CDR2 FQNEAQ (reference sequence). DNA of the CDR3: TGTGCCAGCAGCTTTGCCCAAAACTGGGGCTACACCTTC. It is translated as CASSFAQNWGYTF.

The chain uses TRBV12-3 or TRBV12-4 and TRBJ2-3; the D gene is possibly TRBD2 (6 bases). The CDR3 runs 14 residues. V was pared by 3 bases and J by 6 bases, with 13 bases between. CDR3 sequence (DNA): TGTGCCAGCAGTTTCGGGGGAGAGTGGGATACGCAGTATTTT. Translation: CASSFGGEWDTQYF.

The rearrangement uses TRBV6-1 and TRBJ1-4, with D tentatively TRBD1 (5 bases). Trimming removed 5 bases at V and 3 bases at J, with 19 bases between. CDR1 MNHNS and CDR2 SASEGT come from the germline V gene. The length of the CDR3 is 17 residues. Here the CDR3 reads CASSLNPTTGANEKLFF. CDR3 bases: TGTGCCAGCAGTCTAAATCCAACCACGGGGGCTAATGAAAAACTGTTTTTT.

This clonotype was recorded at least ten times. For the CDR3, the DNA is TGTGCCAGCAGCCAAGACCGCGGGGGGGCCTTTGGGACCCAGTACTTC. Translated, it gives CASSQDRGGAFGTQYF. The chain uses TRBV3-1 and TRBJ2-5; 9 nucleotides match TRBD2. J lost 7 bases, V lost 0 bases, and 9 bases had no gene match. The CDR3 contains 16 residues. Germline V lookup: CDR1 LGHDT, CDR2 YNNKEL (reference sequence).

J is TRBJ2-2 and V is TRBV10-2; D call uncertain. This CDR3 has 17 amino acids. The germline CDR1 and CDR2 sequences are WSHSY and SAAADI. Trimming left V 10 bases short and J 0 bases short, with 21 bases between. CDR3 amino acids: CATLPPTSSTNTGELFF. In nucleotides, the CDR3 is TGCGCCACCCTACCTCCCACGAGTTCAACGAACACCGGGGAGCTGTTTTTT.

This clonotype was recorded many times. This chain uses TRBV20-1 with TRBJ1-1, with 8 bases lining up with TRBD1. The CDR3 contains 15 residues. Per germline, CDR1 DFQATT and CDR2 SNEGSKA (reference sequence). The V segment lost 6 bases and the J segment 1 base; nucleotides outside the gene matches: 10. The CDR3 DNA reads as TGCAGTGCGAGCAAGACAGGGGCCAGGAACACTGAAGCTTTCTTT. This gives the protein CSASKTGARNTEAFF.

The chain has TRBV20-1 and TRBJ2-1; D may be TRBD1 (5 bases). The ends were cut back, 4 bases at V and 0 bases at J, with 13 bases in the middle. Germline V lookup: CDR1 DFQATT, CDR2 SNEGSKA (reference sequence). The CDR3 loop spans 15 amino acids. DNA for the CDR3: TGCAGTGCTAAAAGGGGCCAGGGCTCCTACAATGAGCAGTTCTTC. Protein product: CSAKRGQGSYNEQFF.

This clonotype has more than one count but fewer than ten. The chain joins TRBV6-2 or TRBV6-3 to TRBJ1-2; D call uncertain. Between the trimmed V and J ends, which lost 5 bases and 5 bases, there was a span of 15 bases. Germline-derived CDR1 and CDR2 are MNHEY and SVGEGT. This CDR3 is built from 14 residues. The CDR3 DNA follows: TGTGCCAGCAGTGAACTCGAGGGTTGGTATGGCTACACCTTC. Translation: CASSELEGWYGYTF.

The table lists this clonotype with many counts. This rearrangement joins TRBV20-1 to TRBJ2-3; 7 nucleotides match TRBD2. The CDR3 has 15 amino acids. The germline V gene has CDR1 DFQATT and CDR2 SNEGSKA (reference sequence). V dropped 3 bases and J dropped 7; count of bases not matched to a gene: 13. CDR3 amino acids: CSASTQRGPTNTQYF. The CDR3 nucleotides read TGCAGTGCTAGTACTCAGCGGGGACCTACGAATACGCAGTATTTT.

The rearrangement links TRBV6-1 to TRBJ1-2; no clear D gene. Germline values: CDR1 MNHNS, CDR2 SASEGT. This CDR3 is built from 16 residues. V was clipped by 2 bases and J by 1 base, with 14 bases between them. CDR3 sequence (DNA): TGTGCCAGCAGTGAATTGGGTAGAGGCCATAACTATGGCTACACCTTC. Amino acid sequence: CASSELGRGHNYGYTF.

At least ten counts were recorded for this clonotype. The J gene is TRBJ2-5, the V gene TRBV20-1, with D uncertain. The CDR3 runs 14 residues. Germline V gene sequence: CDR1 DFQATT, CDR2 SNEGSKA (reference sequence). V lost 5 bases to trimming and J lost 5 bases, with 18 bases between them. This CDR3 reads CSAFPLGGLETQYF. CDR3 nucleotides: TGCAGTGCTTTTCCCCTTGGTGGATTGGAGACCCAGTACTTC.

Remarks on this clonotype: Being one base from a much bigger clone, this may be a read error. This sequence joins TRBV4-3 and TRBJ1-1, with D possibly being TRBD1 (5 bases). CDR1 LGHNA and CDR2 YSLEER come from the germline V gene. V was cut by 1 base and J by 0 bases, with 18 bases left in between. The length of the CDR3 is 18 residues. The DNA of the CDR3 is TGCGCCAGCAGCCAAGCCATTCTGGGCGCAGGGATGAACACTGAAGCTTTCTTT. This codes for CASSQAILGAGMNTEAFF.

The table lists this clonotype with a few counts. CDR3 loop: CASRLSGLSYNEQFF. CDR3 nucleotides: TGTGCCAGCAGACTTTCCGGTTTATCCTACAATGAGCAGTTCTTC. This chain links TRBV6-1 with TRBJ2-1, with D unclear. The CDR3 is 15 residues long. Germline assignment: CDR1 MNHNS and CDR2 SASEGT. Trimming cost V 6 bases and J 1 base, with 13 bases left between them.

V gene TRBV24-1 combines with J gene TRBJ2-2; D unresolved. The CDR3 loop spans 13 amino acids. V lost 4 bases and J lost 7, with 9 bases in between. Germline V gene lookup returns CDR1 KGHDR and CDR2 SFDVKD. CDR3 DNA sequence: TGTGCCACCAGTGACGAGTCGGGCGGGGAGCTGTTTTTT. Amino acids: CATSDESGGELFF.

This clonotype turned up a few times. A much more abundant neighbour one base away suggests this may be a read error. The rearrangement joins TRBV7-2 to TRBJ2-1; TRBD2 aligns across 10 bases. The CDR3 runs 16 residues. Per the germline V gene, CDR1 is SGHTA and CDR2 is FQGNSA. CDR3 in DNA: TGTGCCAGCAGCTTAGGTCCGGGACTAGCGAACAATAAGCAGTTCTTC. Its protein is CASSLGPGLANNKQFF.

Ten or more counts support this clonotype. The chain combines TRBV11-3 with TRBJ1-1; D is possibly TRBD1 (5 bases). Germline lookup yields CDR1 SGHNT and CDR2 YENEEA. The CDR3 has 13 amino acids. V was clipped by 3 bases and J by 5 bases, with 10 bases between them. The CDR3: CASSFRVGTEAFF. CDR3 coding DNA: TGTGCCAGCAGCTTCAGGGTAGGTACTGAAGCTTTCTTT.

CDR3 sequence reads: CASRRADRADEQYF. CDR3 DNA: TGCGCCAGCAGGAGAGCCGACAGGGCGGACGAGCAGTACTTC. This chain connects TRBV10-2 to TRBJ2-7; 7 bases are shared with TRBD1. Germline values: CDR1 WSHSY, CDR2 SAAADI. The CDR3 totals 14 residues. V was pared by 6 bases and J by 5 bases, with 10 bases of the junction left unmatched.

The chain couples TRBV5-6 to TRBJ2-1, with D unclear. The CDR3 extends over 15 amino acids. V shed 1 base and J shed 5 bases, with 13 bases lying between them. Germline V gene sequence: CDR1 SGHDT, CDR2 YYEEEE. For the CDR3, the DNA is TGTGCCAGCAGCTTGCCCAGGCGGTTCGACAATGAGCAGTTCTTC. Its translation: CASSLPRRFDNEQFF.

This clonotype appeared many times. V and J are TRBV30 and TRBJ1-4; unclear D gene. The V end was cut by 3 bases, the J end by 10 bases, with 15 bases between. The CDR3 has 13 residues. CDR1 is GTSNPN, CDR2 SVGIG, per germline (reference sequence). The chain's CDR3 is CAWRGFSEGKLFF. CDR3 nucleotide sequence: TGTGCCTGGAGAGGCTTCTCTGAGGGAAAACTGTTTTTT. The full variable domain, in which reference TRBV30 and TRBJ1-4 provide the parts outside the CDR3, is SQTIHQWPATLVQPVGSPLSLECTVEGTSNPNLYWYRQAAGRGLQLLFYSVGIGQISSEVPQNLSASRPQDRQFILSSKKLLLSDSGFYLCAWRGFSEGKLFFGSGTQLSVL.

This clonotype was picked up many times. This chain connects TRBV7-2 to TRBJ2-7; TRBD2 matches at 7 bases. The CDR3 length is 13 residues. J was trimmed by 1 base and V by 5 bases; bases with no gene match: 2. CDR1 and CDR2 (germline): SGHTA, FQGNSA. The CDR3 sequence: CASSPGGSYEQYF. CDR3 sequence (DNA): TGTGCCAGCAGCCCCGGGGGGTCCTACGAGCAGTACTTC.